This TCR beta chain was recorded in a study of T cells after posttransplantation cyclophosphamide. Germline CDR1 is KGHSH and CDR2 is LQKENI. This CDR3 region has 16 residues. Trimming shortened V by 2 bases and J by 5 bases, and 15 bases separated the two germline ends. Study-level points and caveats: Tissue-infiltrating T cells from skin or gut overlapped little with blood T cells.

Cells defined as naive were viable CD3+CD4+ or CD3+CD8+ and CCR7+CD45RA+CD45RO-CD95-CD27+CD28+. The related graft donor's blood sample was taken on the day of bone marrow donation. Profiling relied on immunoSEQ multiplex PCR, and the TCRdb table lists in-frame clones only, not all of them. The sample lists about 32,000 clones; about 91% were seen once. Concerning this clone itself: Its antigen is undetermined.

Sequenced material: naive CD4+ T cells sorted from blood. This TCR was sampled from a man aged 25-45 years in good health and a related stem cell transplant donor. This chain joins TRBV18 and TRBJ2-2; D not certain. CDR3: CASSPIIAARTGELFF. For the CDR3, the DNA is TGTGCCAGCTCACCAATAATCGCAGCGAGAACCGGGGAGCTGTTTTTT.